Listed here are 21 T cell receptor beta chains from one sample, sequenced in a study of blood T cell repertoires in COVID-19. The table came from immunoSEQ multiplex PCR; TCRdb's copy has only in-frame clones and leaves some out. The table includes hundreds of thousands of clones, 87% detected once. Input material: peripheral blood. The receptors stem from a young man with active or convalescent COVID-19.

The genes are TRBV4-1 and TRBJ1-2, with unresolved D. The length of the CDR3 is 15 residues. CDR1 and CDR2 (germline): MGHRA, YSYEKL. V was clipped by 2 bases and J by 5 bases, with 15 bases between them. The DNA of the CDR3 is TGCGCCAGCAGCCAAATCGACGGCTCGACTTATGGCTACACCTTC. Amino acids: CASSQIDGSTYGYTF.

This clone was picked up one time. The J gene is TRBJ1-2, the V gene TRBV19; 7 nucleotides line up with TRBD1. Germline CDR1 reads LNHDA; CDR2 reads SQIVND (reference sequence). This CDR3 contains 13 residues. V lost 6 bases and J lost 4; bases outside the gene matches: 5. The CDR3 protein is CASRGDRLYGYTF. For the CDR3, the DNA is TGTGCCAGTAGGGGGGACAGACTCTATGGCTACACCTTC. The whole variable domain, filled in from reference TRBV19 and TRBJ1-2, reads DGGITQSPKYLFRKEGQNVTLSCEQNLNHDAMYWYRQDPGQGLRLIYYSQIVNDFQKGDIAEGYSVSREKKESFPLTVTSAQKNPTAFYLCASRGDRLYGYTFGSGTRLTVV.

This chain uses TRBV28 with TRBJ1-4; no clear D gene. The CDR3 sequence is 15 residues long. The germline V and J ends were trimmed by 6 bases and 0 bases, with 11 bases remaining between them. From germline, CDR1 is MDHEN and CDR2 SYDVKM. The CDR3 coding sequence is TGTGCCAGCAGAGCATCAAGAGCAACTAATGAAAAACTGTTTTTT. It codes for CASRASRATNEKLFF. Supplemented by reference TRBV28 and TRBJ1-4, the full variable domain reads DVKVTQSSRYLVKRTGEKVFLECVQDMDHENMFWYRQDPGLGLRLIYFSYDVKMKEKGDIPEGYSVSREKKERFSLILESASTNQTSMYLCASRASRATNEKLFFGSGTQLSVL.

The chain combines TRBV28 with TRBJ2-7, with D uncertain. V lost 3 bases to trimming and J lost 3 bases, with 6 bases between them. This CDR3 has 12 residues. Germline loops: CDR1 MDHEN, CDR2 SYDVKM. The CDR3 region is CASSLRHYEQYF. The CDR3 coding sequence is TGTGCCAGCAGTTTGCGGCACTACGAGCAGTACTTC.

The chain combines TRBV18 with TRBJ1-1; possible D gene TRBD1, 5 bases. The CDR3 loop spans 10 amino acids. Trimming removed 4 bases at V and 11 bases at J, with 8 bases between. Germline loops: CDR1 KGHSH, CDR2 LQKENI. The CDR3 here is CASSRGGAFF. Here the CDR3 DNA reads TGTGCCAGCTCACGGGGGGGGGCTTTCTTT.

The V and J genes are TRBV28 and TRBJ2-3; possibly TRBD1 for D (6 bases). Deletions cut 6 bases from V and 7 bases from J, with 17 bases between. The length of the CDR3 is 14 residues. Germline CDR1 is MDHEN and CDR2 is SYDVKM. CDR3 DNA: TGTGCCAGCAGCAGAAGGGGGATGTCACATACGCAGTATTTT. Translation: CASSRRGMSHTQYF. Together with reference TRBV28 and TRBJ2-3, the CDR3 gives the full variable domain: DVKVTQSSRYLVKRTGEKVFLECVQDMDHENMFWYRQDPGLGLRLIYFSYDVKMKEKGDIPEGYSVSREKKERFSLILESASTNQTSMYLCASSRRGMSHTQYFGPGTRLTVL.

As concerns this clone: Germline is not matched at one junction end, which may reflect a read error. The J gene is TRBJ1-2, the V gene TRBV28; D is uncertain. CDR3 length: 9 amino acids. Germline assignment: CDR1 MDHEN and CDR2 SYDVKM. CDR3: CASGGSTQF. The CDR3 nucleotides read TGTGCCAGCGGAGGTAGTACCCAGTTC.

V gene TRBV28 combines with J gene TRBJ1-1; no clear D. Germline-derived CDR1 and CDR2 are MDHEN and SYDVKM. The CDR3 is made up of 14 amino acids. Trimming pared 5 bases from V and 4 bases from J, leaving 14 bases between. CDR3 in amino acids: CASSVTERFTEAFF. The CDR3 DNA follows: TGTGCCAGCAGTGTGACGGAGAGGTTCACTGAAGCTTTCTTT.

The chain recombines TRBV28 with TRBJ1-5; the match to TRBD1 covers 10 bases. The germline CDR1 and CDR2 sequences are MDHEN and SYDVKM. The CDR3 is 14 residues long. The V gene end was trimmed by 6 bases and the J gene end by 8 bases; junction bases not matched to a gene: 7. CDR3 amino acids: CASSPWTGGKPQHF. The CDR3 bases are TGTGCCAGCAGCCCTTGGACAGGGGGAAAGCCCCAGCATTTT.

The chain joins TRBV11-3 to TRBJ2-1, with a weak D call TRBD1 (6 bases). This CDR3 comprises 15 residues. CDR1 and CDR2 (germline): SGHNT, YENEEA. Trimming shortened V by 4 bases and J by 9 bases, and 19 bases separated the two germline ends. The DNA for the CDR3 is TGTGCCAGCAGCTCACAGGGAGCCACGACCCCTGAGCAGTTCTTC. This codes for CASSSQGATTPEQFF.

This clone was seen repeatedly, ten times or more. The chain is built from TRBV20-1 and TRBJ2-1; 8 bases agree with TRBD2. Germline V CDR1 and CDR2: DFQATT, SNEGSKA (reference sequence). The J segment lost 3 bases and the V segment lost 3 bases, leaving 7 bases of the junction unmatched. CDR3 length: 15 residues. CDR3 in DNA: TGCAGTGCTAGTACAGCGGGAGAAGACTACAATGAGCAGTTCTTC. Protein product: CSASTAGEDYNEQFF.

J is TRBJ2-1 and V is TRBV5-1; 12 nucleotides line up with TRBD2. This CDR3 has 15 amino acids. Germline CDR1 reads SGHRS; CDR2 reads YFSETQ. Trimming at V came to 0 bases and at J to 9 bases, leaving 4 bases not matched to a gene. The CDR3 sequence is CASSLGLAGALEQFF. CDR3 DNA: TGCGCCAGCAGCTTGGGACTAGCGGGAGCTCTTGAGCAGTTCTTC.

The V call is TRBV6-5, the J call TRBJ2-1; 10 bases map to TRBD2. Trimming took 8 bases from V and 6 from J; bases not matched to a gene: 7. Germline V lookup: CDR1 MNHEY, CDR2 SVGAGI. The CDR3 runs to 14 residues. The CDR3 here is CASGQRGGPNEQFF. The DNA for the CDR3 is TGTGCCAGCGGGCAGCGGGGGGGCCCCAATGAGCAGTTCTTC.

This clone appeared once. V and J are TRBV3-1 (or the pseudogene TRBV3-2) and TRBJ2-1, with 7 bases aligning to TRBD2. The CDR3 runs 12 residues. Trimming at V came to 3 bases and at J to 10 bases, leaving 3 bases not matched to a gene. Per germline, CDR1 LGHDT and CDR2 YNNKEL (reference sequence). CDR3 amino acids: CASSQGGYEQFF. The CDR3 bases are TGTGCCAGCAGCCAGGGGGGGTACGAGCAGTTCTTC.

The chain has TRBV6-5 and TRBJ2-7; tentatively, D is TRBD1 (7 bases). CDR3 length: 15 amino acids. Trimming took 6 bases from V and 6 from J, leaving 21 bases between them. CDR1 is MNHEY, CDR2 SVGAGI, per germline. In DNA form, the CDR3 reads TGTGCCAGCAGAGAGGAGGGGGCCAGTCCCTTCGAGCAGTACTTC. As protein: CASREEGASPFEQYF.

This rearrangement joins TRBV4-3 to TRBJ2-7; 9 bases line up with TRBD2. CDR1 is LGHNA, CDR2 YSLEER, per germline. CDR3 length equals 17 residues. Trimming cost V 0 bases and J 3 bases; bases outside gene matches: 9. Here the CDR3 DNA reads TGCGCCAGCAGCCAAGATGTTCAGCGGGGGGTTTTCTACGAGCAGTACTTC. The encoded protein is CASSQDVQRGVFYEQYF.

This clone turned up a few times. This chain uses TRBV6-4 with TRBJ2-3; 9 nucleotides match TRBD2. V was clipped by 2 bases and J by 2 bases; unmatched bases: 5. The V gene's germline CDR1 is MRHNA and CDR2 SNTAGT. This CDR3 contains 16 residues. The CDR3 DNA follows: TGTGCCAGCAGTGACGGTGGCGGGGGGGCCACAGATACGCAGTATTTT. This translates into CASSDGGGGATDTQYF.

This chain uses TRBV18 with TRBJ1-1; tentatively, D is TRBD1 (6 bases). Germline CDR1 reads KGHSH; CDR2 reads LQKENI. This CDR3 has 12 amino acids. The V gene lost 5 bases and the J gene lost 8 bases, with 12 bases spanning the gap. The DNA of the CDR3 is TGTGCCAGCTCAAGGGGGAGAGAAGAAGCTTTCTTT. Its translation is CASSRGREEAFF.

This sequence joins TRBV7-6 and TRBJ2-1, with TRBD2 identical over 8 bases. V was pared by 7 bases and J by 4 bases, with 9 bases of the junction left unmatched. The CDR3 contains 15 residues. The V gene's germline CDR1 is SGHVS and CDR2 FNYEAQ. In nucleotides, the CDR3 is TGTGCCAGCACCAGAAATAGCGGGAATTACAATGAGCAGTTCTTC. Translating gives CASTRNSGNYNEQFF.

This chain links TRBV15 with TRBJ2-1, with 10 bases matching TRBD1. The germline CDR1 and CDR2 sequences are LNHNV and YYDKDF (reference sequence). The V and J ends lost 0 bases and 9 bases, in that order; junction bases with no gene match: 5. This CDR3 has 15 amino acids. The CDR3 here is CATSRDGTGVAEQFF. The CDR3 DNA reads as TGTGCCACCAGCAGAGACGGGACAGGGGTGGCTGAGCAGTTCTTC.

V gene TRBV12-3 or TRBV12-4 combines with J gene TRBJ1-2, with D unresolved. The CDR3 covers 13 residues. Trimming took off 1 base at V and 7 bases at J, with 10 bases between the two ends. This chain's CDR3 is CASSLELRGGYTF. The DNA of the CDR3 is TGTGCCAGCAGTTTAGAGTTGCGAGGTGGCTACACCTTC.